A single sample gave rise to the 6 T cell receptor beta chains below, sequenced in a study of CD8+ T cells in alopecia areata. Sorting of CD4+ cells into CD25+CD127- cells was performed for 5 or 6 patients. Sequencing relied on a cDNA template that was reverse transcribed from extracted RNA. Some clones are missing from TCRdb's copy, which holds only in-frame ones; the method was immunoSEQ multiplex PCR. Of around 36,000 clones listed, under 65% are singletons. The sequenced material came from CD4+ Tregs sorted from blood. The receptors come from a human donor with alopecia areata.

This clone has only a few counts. CDR3 amino acids: CASSPTTGYNQPQHF. The CDR3 region has the DNA TGCGCCAGCAGCCCCACAACAGGATACAATCAGCCCCAGCATTTT. This chain connects TRBV5-1 to TRBJ1-5, with D possibly being TRBD1 (5 bases). CDR1 and CDR2 from the germline V gene are SGHRS and YFSETQ. The CDR3 loop spans 15 amino acids. The germline V and J ends were trimmed by 4 bases and 3 bases, with 14 bases remaining between them.

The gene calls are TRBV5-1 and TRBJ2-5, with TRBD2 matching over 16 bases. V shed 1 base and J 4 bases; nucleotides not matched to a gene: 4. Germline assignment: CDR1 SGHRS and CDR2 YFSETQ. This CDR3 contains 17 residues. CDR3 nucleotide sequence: TGCGCCAGCAGCTTGCCCGGGACTAGCGGGAGGGGAGAGACCCAGTACTTC. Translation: CASSLPGTSGRGETQYF.

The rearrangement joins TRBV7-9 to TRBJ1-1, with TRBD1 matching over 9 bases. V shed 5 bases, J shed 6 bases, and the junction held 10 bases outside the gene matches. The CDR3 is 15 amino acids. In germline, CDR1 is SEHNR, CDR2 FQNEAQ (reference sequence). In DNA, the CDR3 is TGTGCCAGCAGCCCCGGACAGGGGCGGTATGCTGAAGCTTTCTTT. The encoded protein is CASSPGQGRYAEAFF.

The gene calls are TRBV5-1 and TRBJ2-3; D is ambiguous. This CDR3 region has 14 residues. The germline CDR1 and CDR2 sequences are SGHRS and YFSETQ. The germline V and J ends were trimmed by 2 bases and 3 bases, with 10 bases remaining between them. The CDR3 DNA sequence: TGCGCCAGCAGCTTCGGGTATGGGACAGATACGCAGTATTTT. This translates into CASSFGYGTDTQYF.

CDR3 in amino acids: CASSLPGVLEETQYF. Here the CDR3 DNA reads TGTGCCAGCAGCTTACCGGGAGTTTTGGAAGAGACCCAGTACTTC. The V and J genes are TRBV5-4 and TRBJ2-5; D may be TRBD2 (6 bases). The length of the CDR3 is 15 residues. Germline V lookup: CDR1 SGHNT, CDR2 YYREEE (reference sequence). Trimming stripped 2 bases from V and 3 bases from J, with 14 bases between.

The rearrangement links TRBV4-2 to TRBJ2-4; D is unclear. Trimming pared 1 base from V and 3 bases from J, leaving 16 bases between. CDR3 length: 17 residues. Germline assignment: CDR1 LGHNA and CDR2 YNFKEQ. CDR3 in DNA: TGTGCCAGCAGCCAAGTACCATCCGGGTTCGGCAAAAACATTCAGTACTTC. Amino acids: CASSQVPSGFGKNIQYF.